This T cell receptor (beta chain) was recorded in a study of regulatory T cells in long-lasting Graves disease. Study-wide results and limits: The persistent group shared around 2,700 public clonotypes, more than the approximately 970 shared by new patients.

This CDR3 has 14 residues. Germline V lookup: CDR1 KGHSH, CDR2 LQKENI. V lost 2 bases and J 10 bases, leaving 12 bases between the germline ends. Libraries of TCR beta came from iRepertoire HTBI primers plus Arm-PCR of CDR3 regions. TCRdb reprocessed the multiplex PCR reads with MiXCR, giving one entry per CDR3 protein. Of a few hundred thousand distinct CDR3 sequences listed, over 15% are singletons. At least ten counts were recorded for this clonotype. The antigen is unknown. Sample time point: newly diagnosed GD, antithyroid drugs for less than 3 months. PBMCs provided the RNA from which the TCR library was made. These data were also reused for a study on T cells in Graves' hyperthyroidism and ophthalmopathy. From that paper: The hyperthyroidism patients had all been newly diagnosed, and their disease duration was under 2 months. Their ages ranged from 18 to 65 years.

This material consisted of peripheral blood mononuclear cells (PBMCs), taken at new diagnosis, from a patient treated with antithyroid drugs. The rearrangement links TRBV18 to TRBJ1-6, with D perhaps TRBD1 (6 bases). The receptor comes from a man between 35 and 55 years old with Graves disease. CDR3 coding DNA: TGTGCCAGCTCACCAGGGGGGCGCGACTCACCCCTCCACTTT. Its translation is CASSPGGRDSPLHF.